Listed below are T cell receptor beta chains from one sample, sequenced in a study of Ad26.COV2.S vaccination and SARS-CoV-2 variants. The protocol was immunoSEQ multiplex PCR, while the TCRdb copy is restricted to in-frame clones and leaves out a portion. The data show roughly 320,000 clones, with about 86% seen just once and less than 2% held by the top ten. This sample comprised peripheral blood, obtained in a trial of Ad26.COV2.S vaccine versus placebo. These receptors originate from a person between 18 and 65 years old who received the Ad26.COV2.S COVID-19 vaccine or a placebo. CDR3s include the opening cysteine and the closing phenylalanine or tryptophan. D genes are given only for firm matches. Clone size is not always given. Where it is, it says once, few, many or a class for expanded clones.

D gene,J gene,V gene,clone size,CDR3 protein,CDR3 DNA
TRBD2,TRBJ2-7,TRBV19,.,CASSITSGGAYEQYF,TGTGCCAGTAGTATAACGAGCGGGGGGGCGTACGAGCAGTACTTC
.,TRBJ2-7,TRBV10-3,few,CAISAPAMGGQYF,TGTGCCATCAGTGCCCCTGCGATGGGTGGGCAGTACTTC
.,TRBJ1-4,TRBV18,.,CASSNTEYEKLFF,TGTGCCAGCTCCAATACCGAGTATGAAAAACTGTTTTTT
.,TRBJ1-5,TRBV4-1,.,CASSRDSTSNQPQHF,TGCGCCAGCAGCCGAGACAGTACTAGCAATCAGCCCCAGCATTTT
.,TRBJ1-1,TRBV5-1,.,CASSVRDMNTEAFF,TGCGCCAGCAGCGTCAGGGATATGAACACTGAAGCTTTCTTT
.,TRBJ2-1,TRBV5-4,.,CASSLGQGKYNEQFF,TGTGCCAGCAGCTTGGGGCAGGGAAAGTACAATGAGCAGTTCTTC
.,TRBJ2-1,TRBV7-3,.,CASSLQLAGSYNEQFF,TGTGCCAGCAGCTTACAGCTAGCAGGCTCCTACAATGAGCAGTTCTTC
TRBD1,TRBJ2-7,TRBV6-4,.,CASLGTGRSYEQYF,TGTGCCAGTCTTGGGACAGGGAGGTCCTACGAGCAGTACTTC
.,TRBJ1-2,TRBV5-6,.,CASSLATLDGYTF,TGTGCCAGCAGCTTGGCTACCCTTGACGGCTACACCTTC
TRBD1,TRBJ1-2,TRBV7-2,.,CASSLLIGTAVEGYTF,TGTGCCAGCAGCTTACTAATCGGGACAGCAGTTGAAGGCTACACCTTC
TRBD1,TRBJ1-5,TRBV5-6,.,CASSLGRTGSNQPQHF,TGTGCCAGCAGCTTAGGCAGGACAGGGAGCAATCAGCCCCAGCATTTT
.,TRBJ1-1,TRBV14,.,CASSRQAGITEAFF,TGTGCCAGCAGCCGACAAGCGGGGATCACTGAAGCTTTCTTT
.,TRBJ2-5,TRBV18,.,CASSPRVGETQYF,TGTGCCAGCTCACCCAGGGTCGGGGAGACCCAGTACTTC
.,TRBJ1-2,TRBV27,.,CATQSMTYGYTF,TGTGCCACCCAGTCTATGACCTATGGCTACACCTTC
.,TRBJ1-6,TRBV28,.,CASRGGARNSPLHF,TGTGCCAGCAGGGGGGGGGCGCGAAATTCACCCCTCCACTTT
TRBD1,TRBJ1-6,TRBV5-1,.,CASSFRDRADNSPLHF,TGCGCCAGCAGCTTCCGGGACAGGGCAGATAATTCACCCCTCCACTTT
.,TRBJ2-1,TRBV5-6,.,CASSLYIGNNYNEQFF,TGTGCCAGCAGCTTGTACATTGGCAACAATTACAATGAGCAGTTCTTC
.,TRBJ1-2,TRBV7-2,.,CASSLDGTVYGYTF,TGTGCCAGCAGCTTAGACGGGACCGTCTATGGCTACACCTTC
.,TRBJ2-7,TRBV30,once,CAWSVLGPSSYYEQYF,TGTGCCTGGAGTGTACTCGGGCCATCCTCTTACTACGAGCAGTACTTC
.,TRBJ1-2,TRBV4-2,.,CASTPGRGGDGYTF,TGTGCCAGCACCCCCGGCAGGGGAGGCGATGGCTACACCTTC
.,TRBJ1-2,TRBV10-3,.,CAVAGELGTSLNYGYTF,TGTGCCGTCGCGGGGGAGTTAGGGACCTCCTTAAACTATGGCTACACCTTC
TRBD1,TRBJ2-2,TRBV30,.,CAWILGQGTGELFF,TGTGCCTGGATTTTAGGACAGGGCACCGGGGAGCTGTTTTTT
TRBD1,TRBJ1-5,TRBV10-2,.,CASSGDSSYNQPQHF,TGCGCCAGCAGTGGGGACAGTTCTTACAATCAGCCCCAGCATTTT
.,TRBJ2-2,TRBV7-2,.,CASSLGRGRTGELFF,TGTGCCAGCAGCCTAGGGAGGGGGCGGACCGGGGAGCTGTTTTTT
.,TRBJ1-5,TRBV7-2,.,CASSFGQYPNQPQHF,TGTGCCAGCAGCTTCGGACAGTACCCCAATCAGCCCCAGCATTTT
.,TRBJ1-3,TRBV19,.,CASSIRDGGNTIYF,TGTGCCAGTAGTATACGGGACGGTGGAAACACCATATATTTT
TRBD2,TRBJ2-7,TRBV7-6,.,CASSLVPAGDQNEQYF,TGTGCCAGCAGCTTAGTTCCAGCGGGGGACCAAAACGAGCAGTACTTC
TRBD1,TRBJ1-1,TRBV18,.,CASSPTAGQMNTEAFF,TGTGCCAGCTCACCTACCGCGGGACAGATGAACACTGAAGCTTTCTTT